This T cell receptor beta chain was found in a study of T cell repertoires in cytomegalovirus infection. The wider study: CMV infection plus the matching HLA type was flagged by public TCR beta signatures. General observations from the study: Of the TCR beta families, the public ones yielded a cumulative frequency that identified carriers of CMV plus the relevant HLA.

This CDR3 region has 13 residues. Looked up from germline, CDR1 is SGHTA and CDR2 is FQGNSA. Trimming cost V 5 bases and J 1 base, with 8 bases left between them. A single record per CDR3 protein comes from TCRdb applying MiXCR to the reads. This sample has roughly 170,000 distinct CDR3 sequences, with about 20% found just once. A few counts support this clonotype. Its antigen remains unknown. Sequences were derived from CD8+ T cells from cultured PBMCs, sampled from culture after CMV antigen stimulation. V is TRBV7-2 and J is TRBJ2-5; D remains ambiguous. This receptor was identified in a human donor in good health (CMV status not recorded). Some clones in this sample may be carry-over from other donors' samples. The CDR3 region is CASSAGSQETQYF. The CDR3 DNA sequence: TGTGCCAGCAGCGCCGGTTCCCAAGAGACCCAGTACTTC.